The rows below give T cell receptor beta chains drawn from one sample of a study of T cells in Graves' hyperthyroidism and ophthalmopathy. TCRdb re-derived calls from the multiplex PCR reads in MiXCR, one entry per CDR3 protein. Of hundreds of thousands of distinct CDR3 sequences listed, approximately 15% are singletons. Sequences were obtained from blood. These receptors all come from a man between 18 and 35 years old with Graves' ophthalmopathy. The CDR3 runs from the conserved cysteine through the conserved F or W. The D gene is left open where the match is weak. Some rows have no size entry. The others give once, few or many, or a class for an expanded clone.

size	V	length	J	D	DNA	CDR3
many	TRBV29-1	14	TRBJ2-7	TRBD2	TGCAGCGTTGGTAAGGGGACTACCCCAGCCGAGCAGTACTTC	CSVGKGTTPAEQYF
many	TRBV7-9	12	TRBJ1-2	-	TGCGCCAGCAGCTTGGGAGCCTATGGCTACACCTTC	CASSLGAYGYTF
few	TRBV7-9	16	TRBJ2-1	TRBD2	TGTGCCAGCAGCTACAGGACTAGCGGGTCATACAATGAGCAGTTCTTC	CASSYRTSGSYNEQFF
many	TRBV27	13	TRBJ2-7	-	TGTGCCAGCGCGTTAGCGAACTCCTACGAGCAGTACTTC	CASALANSYEQYF
-	TRBV4-2	15	TRBJ2-5	-	TGTGCCAGCAGCCCCCAAGGTGGGTTGGGGGAGACCCAGTACTTC	CASSPQGGLGETQYF
many	TRBV2	15	TRBJ2-1	TRBD2	TGTGCCAGCAGTATGGCTAGCGGGGAGTACAATGAGCAGTTCTTC	CASSMASGEYNEQFF
many	TRBV7-9	14	TRBJ2-2	TRBD1	TGTGCCAGCAGCATCGACAGGGCCACCGGGGAGCTGTTTTTT	CASSIDRATGELFF
-	TRBV19	15	TRBJ2-2	TRBD1	TGTGCCAGTAGTAAAGGACAGGGACACACCGGGGAGCTGTTTTTT	CASSKGQGHTGELFF
many	TRBV6-1	15	TRBJ2-7	TRBD1	TGTGCCAGCAGTTCTCTGCCGACAGGGACCTACGAGCAGTACTTC	CASSSLPTGTYEQYF
-	TRBV12-3/TRBV12-4	16	TRBJ2-3	TRBD2	TGTGCCAGCAGTTTGGGCATGCGGGAGAAGGTAGATACGCAGTATTTT	CASSLGMREKVDTQYF
-	TRBV7-2	14	TRBJ1-2	-	TGTGCCAGCAGCTTATGGGGGCGCAAGGGCGGCTACACCTTC	CASSLWGRKGGYTF
many	TRBV2	14	TRBJ1-2	TRBD1	TGTGCCAGCAGTGATCGACAGGGGATTCATGGCTACACCTTC	CASSDRQGIHGYTF
few	TRBV10-3	14	TRBJ2-1	-	TGTGCCATCAGTGAGGGGGGCTCCTACAATGAGCAGTTCTTC	CAISEGGSYNEQFF
many	TRBV12-3/TRBV12-4	14	TRBJ1-5	-	TGTGCCAGCAGTTTCGGGGGGAAAAATCAGCCCCAGCATTTT	CASSFGGKNQPQHF
-	TRBV9	15	TRBJ2-1	-	TGTGCCAGCAGCCGGCAGGCGGGCCTCTACAATGAGCAGTTCTTC	CASSRQAGLYNEQFF
-	TRBV15	15	TRBJ2-5	-	TGTGCCACCAGCCCTACTGGTAGCGCTCAAGAGACCCAGTACTTC	CATSPTGSAQETQYF
many	TRBV27	13	TRBJ2-3	-	TGTGCCAGCAGCAAAAACAGTCGTTATACGCAGTATTTT	CASSKNSRYTQYF
many	TRBV3-1	13	TRBJ2-1	-	TGTGCCAGCAGCCCCGGCGGAGAAATGAGGCAGTTCTTC	CASSPGGEMRQFF
many	TRBV6-1	13	TRBJ1-1	-	TGTGCCAGCAGTCTACAGAGGAACACTGAAGCTTTCTTT	CASSLQRNTEAFF
many	TRBV3-1	15	TRBJ1-4	TRBD1	TGTGCCAGCAGCCAAAAGACAGGGGGCAATGAAAAACTGTTTTTT	CASSQKTGGNEKLFF
many	TRBV2	15	TRBJ2-3	-	TGTGCCAGCAGTGAGTACAGATCTAGCACAGATACGCAGTATTTT	CASSEYRSSTDTQYF
few	TRBV4-2	17	TRBJ2-2	TRBD1	TGTGCCAGCAGCCAAGAAGCATGGACAGGGAACACCGGGGAGCTGTTTTTT	CASSQEAWTGNTGELFF
-	TRBV19	13	TRBJ1-2	-	TGTGCCAGTGAACGCAGGAGGACCTATGGCTACACCTTC	CASERRRTYGYTF
many	TRBV20-1	14	TRBJ2-7	TRBD2	TGCAGTGCTTTCGGGACTAGCGGGGGTAGCGAGCAGTACTTC	CSAFGTSGGSEQYF
-	TRBV9	15	TRBJ1-4	-	TGTGCCAGCAGCGTAGCCAGGGGCTATAATGAAAAACTGTTTTTT	CASSVARGYNEKLFF
many	TRBV30	11	TRBJ1-2	-	TGTGCCTGGAGCCTATCTGATGGCTACACCTTC	CAWSLSDGYTF